These 22 T cell receptor beta chains were all obtained from the same sample, sequenced in a study of blood T cell repertoires in COVID-19. The protocol was immunoSEQ multiplex PCR, while the TCRdb copy is restricted to in-frame clones and leaves out a portion. This table has 150,000 to 180,000 clones, 85% to 90% appearing once. The sequenced sample was peripheral blood. The receptors come from a woman between 40 and 50 years old with acute or convalescent COVID-19.

A word on this clone: At one boundary the junction diverges from the germline segment, which might be a read error. The chain couples TRBV5-6 to TRBJ2-7; D is unresolved. The germline gives CDR1 SGHDT, CDR2 YYEEEE. The CDR3 is made up of 12 amino acids. The CDR3 DNA reads TGTGCAAGCAGAAGAGGCCCCTACGAGCAGTACTTC. Translating it yields CASRRGPYEQYF.

V usage is TRBV18 and J usage is TRBJ2-7, with a weak D call TRBD1 (6 bases). Germline loops: CDR1 KGHSH, CDR2 LQKENI. V lost 3 bases, J lost 7 bases, and 16 bases lay in between. The CDR3 is 14 amino acids. This CDR3 is CASSPRDTRGEQYF. CDR3 nucleotides: TGTGCCAGCTCACCGAGGGACACGAGAGGGGAGCAGTACTTC.

This chain joins TRBV9 and TRBJ2-1; 11 bases fit TRBD2. The V gene end was trimmed by 2 bases and the J gene end by 7 bases; junction bases not matched to a gene: 11. The CDR3 length is 17 residues. Germline V gene lookup returns CDR1 SGDLS and CDR2 YYNGEE. The CDR3 loop is CASSVSKGLADRNEQFF. CDR3 coding DNA: TGTGCCAGCAGCGTGTCAAAGGGACTAGCGGACCGTAATGAGCAGTTCTTC.

The chain links TRBV19 to TRBJ2-7; TRBD2 matches at 10 bases. Germline V gene data show CDR1 as LNHDA and CDR2 as SQIVND (reference sequence). V shed 1 base and J 2 bases; nucleotides not matched to a gene: 8. CDR3 length: 17 residues. The CDR3 region is CASSIVSLAGETYEQYF. The CDR3 DNA is TGTGCCAGTAGTATAGTGAGTCTAGCGGGAGAGACCTACGAGCAGTACTTC. Full variable domain (rest looked up from reference TRBV19 and TRBJ2-7): DGGITQSPKYLFRKEGQNVTLSCEQNLNHDAMYWYRQDPGQGLRLIYYSQIVNDFQKGDIAEGYSVSREKKESFPLTVTSAQKNPTAFYLCASSIVSLAGETYEQYFGPGTRLTVT.

J is TRBJ1-2 and V is TRBV6-5; perhaps TRBD1 as D (6 bases). V was shortened by 4 bases and J by 3 bases, with 15 bases between the two germline ends. The CDR3 covers 15 residues. Germline CDR1 is MNHEY and CDR2 is SVGAGI. This CDR3 is CASSSGARAYYGYTF. The CDR3 nucleotides are TGTGCCAGCAGTTCAGGGGCCAGGGCCTACTATGGCTACACCTTC.

V gene TRBV11-3 combines with J gene TRBJ2-7; D is possibly TRBD1 (5 bases). Trimming took off 5 bases at V and 3 bases at J, with 14 bases between the two ends. CDR3 length equals 14 residues. Germline-derived CDR1 and CDR2 are SGHNT and YENEEA. The DNA of the CDR3 is TGTGCCAGCAGCCGAATGGACGGACACTACGAGCAGTACTTC. Its translation: CASSRMDGHYEQYF.

The chain links TRBV2 to TRBJ1-1; D uncertain. The CDR3 sequence is 11 residues long. Germline V lookup: CDR1 SNHLY, CDR2 FYNNEI. Trimming took 4 bases from V and 11 from J, leaving 11 bases between them. CDR3 DNA: TGTGCCAGCAGTGTCAGTGACTCTGCTTTCTTT. Amino acids: CASSVSDSAFF.

V is TRBV9 and J is TRBJ1-1; D gene unclear. Per germline, CDR1 SGDLS and CDR2 YYNGEE. V dropped 4 bases and J dropped 1 base, with 11 bases sitting between them. CDR3 size: 14 residues. DNA of the CDR3: TGTGCCAGCAGCCCGCAACAGAGGAACACTGAAGCTTTCTTT. Translated, it gives CASSPQQRNTEAFF.

The CDR3 region has the DNA TGTGCCAGCAGTTACTCGGGACTAGATGGGGGTAATGAGCAGTTCTTC. Translating it yields CASSYSGLDGGNEQFF. The chain couples TRBV6-5 to TRBJ2-1; TRBD2 matches at 8 bases. From germline, CDR1 is MNHEY and CDR2 SVGAGI. V was clipped by 0 bases and J by 7 bases; unmatched bases: 8. CDR3 size: 16 residues.

This sequence joins TRBV6-6 and TRBJ1-2; TRBD1 agrees at 8 bases. Germline trimming cut 2 bases from V and 4 bases from J; bases unmatched to any gene: 3. The germline gives CDR1 MNHNY, CDR2 SVGAGI (reference sequence). The CDR3 spans 14 residues. CDR3 residues: CASSYQGQVYGYTF. CDR3 in DNA: TGTGCCAGCAGTTACCAGGGACAGGTCTATGGCTACACCTTC.

The chain combines TRBV18 with TRBJ2-7; TRBD1 aligns across 10 bases. This CDR3 has 14 residues. V dropped 5 bases and J dropped 4; count of bases not matched to a gene: 5. CDR1 KGHSH and CDR2 LQKENI come from the germline V gene. CDR3 nucleotides: TGTGCCAGCTCATCCCGGGACAGGGGATACGAGCAGTACTTC. Protein sequence: CASSSRDRGYEQYF.

The chain has TRBV10-3 and TRBJ2-1, with 8 bases identical to TRBD1. CDR3 length: 15 residues. From germline, CDR1 is ENHRY and CDR2 SYGVKD. V lost 4 bases, J lost 5 bases, and 7 bases stayed unmatched. CDR3 sequence reads: CAISGGQGENNEQFF. In DNA form, the CDR3 reads TGTGCCATCAGTGGAGGACAGGGAGAAAACAATGAGCAGTTCTTC.

V and J are TRBV28 and TRBJ2-1; 10 bases map to TRBD2. This CDR3 region has 14 residues. Germline assignment: CDR1 MDHEN and CDR2 SYDVKM. V dropped 6 bases and J dropped 10; count of bases not matched to a gene: 9. CDR3 sequence: CASRRGAGGHEQFF. CDR3 nucleotides: TGTGCCAGCAGGAGAGGAGCGGGGGGGCACGAGCAGTTCTTC.

The chain has TRBV11-2 and TRBJ1-4; TRBD1 agrees at 7 bases. Germline assignment: CDR1 SGHAT and CDR2 FQNNGV. The CDR3 has 15 amino acids. V shed 2 bases and J 3 bases; nucleotides not matched to a gene: 3. CDR3 sequence reads: CASSLTGAANEKLFF. DNA of the CDR3: TGTGCCAGCAGCTTAACAGGGGCAGCTAATGAAAAACTGTTTTTT.

On this clone itself: A read error may account for a junction end that differs from germline. This sequence joins TRBV10-2 and TRBJ2-7; TRBD1 matches 9 bases. The germline gives CDR1 WSHSY, CDR2 SAAADI. This CDR3 is built from 15 residues. The CDR3 DNA is TGCGCCAGCAGTGAAGCCGGGACAGGGCGCCCGGTATATTCCTTC. Translating it yields CASSEAGTGRPVYSF.

The chain couples TRBV5-6 to TRBJ2-2, with D tentatively TRBD1 (7 bases). CDR1 and CDR2 from the germline V gene are SGHDT and YYEEEE. The CDR3 sequence is 14 residues long. V was clipped by 4 bases and J by 4 bases, with 11 bases between them. The chain's CDR3 is CASSAGTATGELFF. The CDR3 DNA sequence: TGTGCCAGCAGCGCGGGGACAGCCACCGGGGAGCTGTTTTTT.

This clone showed up just a few times. The V and J genes are TRBV9 and TRBJ2-7; the match to TRBD2 covers 7 bases. CDR3 length: 16 amino acids. Germline assignment: CDR1 SGDLS and CDR2 YYNGEE. V lost 4 bases, J lost 4 bases, and 14 bases stayed unmatched. In DNA form, the CDR3 reads TGTGCCAGCAGCCCAAGAGGACTAGGAGAGGGTTACGAGCAGTACTTC. Translating gives CASSPRGLGEGYEQYF.

CDR3 nucleotide sequence: TGTGCCAGCAAAACGGGGGGCAGCTCCTACGAGCAGTACTTC. Its translation: CASKTGGSSYEQYF. The rearrangement uses TRBV28 and TRBJ2-7; weak D call: TRBD2 (7 bases). The CDR3 loop spans 14 amino acids. V shed 7 bases and J shed 0 bases, with 13 bases lying between them. The germline V gene encodes CDR1 MDHEN and CDR2 SYDVKM.

CDR3 sequence: CASRGGMNTEAFF. CDR3 DNA: TGTGCCAGCAGGGGAGGGATGAACACTGAAGCTTTCTTT. The chain employs TRBV28 and TRBJ1-1; D is uncertain. CDR1 is MDHEN and CDR2 is SYDVKM in the germline V gene. This CDR3 contains 13 residues. Trimming shortened V by 6 bases and J by 0 bases, and 8 bases separated the two germline ends.

This chain connects TRBV29-1 to TRBJ2-2, with 9 bases fitting TRBD1. V lost 3 bases and J lost 12; bases outside the gene matches: 5. Germline lookup yields CDR1 SQVTM and CDR2 ANQGSEA. This CDR3 region has 12 residues. CDR3 in amino acids: CSVDRDRAKLFF. CDR3 DNA sequence: TGCAGCGTTGATAGGGACAGGGCTAAGCTGTTTTTT.

The chain links TRBV2 to TRBJ1-4; 8 positions agree with TRBD1. This CDR3 is built from 14 residues. CDR1 and CDR2 from the germline V gene are SNHLY and FYNNEI. Trimming removed 6 bases from V and 5 bases from J; junction bases left unmatched: 5. The CDR3 coding sequence is TGTGCCAGCAGCGGTGGGACAGGCAATGAAAAACTGTTTTTT. It translates to CASSGGTGNEKLFF.

V gene TRBV9 combines with J gene TRBJ2-7; 8 bases are shared with TRBD2. Trimming took 0 bases from V and 2 from J; bases not matched to a gene: 7. The CDR3 consists of 16 residues. CDR1 is SGDLS and CDR2 is YYNGEE in the germline V gene. DNA of the CDR3: TGTGCCAGCAGCGTAGACCCGGGAGGGAGGGCCTACGAGCAGTACTTC. It specifies CASSVDPGGRAYEQYF. Variable domain in full (rest from reference TRBV9 and TRBJ2-7): DSGVTQTPKHLITATGQRVTLRCSPRSGDLSVYWYQQSLDQGLQFLIQYYNGEERAKGNILERFSAQQFPDLHSELNLSSLELGDSALYFCASSVDPGGRAYEQYFGPGTRLTVT.